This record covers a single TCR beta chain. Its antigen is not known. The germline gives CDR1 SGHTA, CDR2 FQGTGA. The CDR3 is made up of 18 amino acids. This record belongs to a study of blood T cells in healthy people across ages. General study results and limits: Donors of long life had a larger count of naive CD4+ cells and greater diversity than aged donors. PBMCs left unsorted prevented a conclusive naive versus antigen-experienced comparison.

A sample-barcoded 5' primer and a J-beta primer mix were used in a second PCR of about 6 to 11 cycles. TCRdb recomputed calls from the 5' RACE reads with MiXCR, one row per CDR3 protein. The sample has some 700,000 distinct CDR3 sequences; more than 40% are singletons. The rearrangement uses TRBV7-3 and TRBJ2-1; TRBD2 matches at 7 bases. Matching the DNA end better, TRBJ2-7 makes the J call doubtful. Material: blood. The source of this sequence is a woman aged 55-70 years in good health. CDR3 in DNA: TGTGCCAGCAGCTTAGACCCTAGCGGAGTGGGGGTGTACAATGAGCAGTACTTC. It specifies CASSLDPSGVGVYNEQYF.